This TCR beta chain came from a study of cytomegalovirus exposure and HLA in healthy donors. General study results and limits: An analysis was carried out later, and it reportedly showed fewer N-insertions in an Asian-associated ancestry cluster than the 666-donor mean. Within a later analysis, the majority of CMV-associated TCR beta chains appeared HLA-restricted. Previous analysis showed most TCR beta V segments were productive about 87% or about 30% of the time.

Germline CDR1 is MDHEN and CDR2 is SYDVKM. This CDR3 contains 12 residues. Between the trimmed V and J ends, which lost 6 bases and 11 bases, there was a span of 16 bases. PCR employed 60 Vbeta and 13 Jbeta primers. Clones were read by immunoSEQ multiplex PCR, and TCRdb kept only the in-frame ones, dropping some. The sample has 200,000 to 250,000 clones, 77% seen once; the top ten hold roughly 2.5%. About this clone: Its antigen remains unidentified.

The receptor was derived from a woman aged 60-75 years in good health and CMV-seropositive. Source material: PBMCs. The rearrangement links TRBV28 to TRBJ1-1; D might be TRBD1 (5 bases). The CDR3 sequence: CASRILSGGAFF. For the CDR3, the DNA is TGTGCCAGCAGAATCCTTTCCGGGGGGGCTTTCTTT.